The source of this TCR beta chain is a study of radiotherapy plus CTLA-4 blockade in lung cancer. Looking at the study overall: Disease control reached 31%, with objective responses in roughly 17%.

V was shortened by 0 bases and J by 0 bases, with 9 bases between the two germline ends. The CDR3 has 16 residues. Germline CDR1 reads SGHTA; CDR2 reads FQGNSA. Findings of the study overall: Dynamics of early blood T cell clones, together with interferon-beta, were reportedly the best predictors of response. Tumor-origin TCR clones grew in blood after radiotherapy plus ipilimumab.

Turning to this clone: Antigen specificity is unknown.

Sequenced by immunoSEQ multiplex PCR; TCRdb stores in-frame clones only, minus some. This table has approximately 95,000 clones, 82% appearing once. The V and J genes are TRBV7-2 and TRBJ1-3, with D uncertain. This receptor was obtained from a human donor with non-small cell lung cancer who had a partial response to radiotherapy plus ipilimumab. The sequencing here drew on peripheral blood, taken from a patient treated with radiotherapy plus ipilimumab. CDR3 sequence reads: CASSLAGRISGNTIYF. CDR3 coding DNA: TGTGCCAGCAGCTTAGCGGGCAGGATCTCTGGAAACACCATATATTTT.